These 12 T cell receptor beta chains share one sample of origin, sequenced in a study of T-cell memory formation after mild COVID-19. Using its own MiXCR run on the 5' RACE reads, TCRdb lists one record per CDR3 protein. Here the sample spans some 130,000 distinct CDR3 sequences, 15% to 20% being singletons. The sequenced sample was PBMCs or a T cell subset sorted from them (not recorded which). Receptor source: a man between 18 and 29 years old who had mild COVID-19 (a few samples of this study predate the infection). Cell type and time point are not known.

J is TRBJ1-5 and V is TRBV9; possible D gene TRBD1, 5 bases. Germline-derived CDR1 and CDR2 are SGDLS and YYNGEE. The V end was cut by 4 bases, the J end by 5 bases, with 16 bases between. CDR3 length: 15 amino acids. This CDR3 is CASSSGEHPDQPQHF. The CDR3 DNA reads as TGTGCCAGCAGCTCGGGGGAACATCCCGATCAGCCCCAGCATTTT.

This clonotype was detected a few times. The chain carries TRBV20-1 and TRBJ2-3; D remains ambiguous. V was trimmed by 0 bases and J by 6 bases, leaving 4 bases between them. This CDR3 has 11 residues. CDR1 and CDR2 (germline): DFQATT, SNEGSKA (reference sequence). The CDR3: CSARDMDTQYF. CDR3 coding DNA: TGCAGTGCTAGAGATATGGATACGCAGTATTTT.

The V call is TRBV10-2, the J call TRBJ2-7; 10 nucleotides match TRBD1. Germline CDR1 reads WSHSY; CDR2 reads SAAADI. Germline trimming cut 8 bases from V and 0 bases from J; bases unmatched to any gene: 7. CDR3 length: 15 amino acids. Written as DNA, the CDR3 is TGCGCCAGCCGTTTGGGACAGGGGTCCTCCTACGAGCAGTACGTC. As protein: CASRLGQGSSYEQYV.

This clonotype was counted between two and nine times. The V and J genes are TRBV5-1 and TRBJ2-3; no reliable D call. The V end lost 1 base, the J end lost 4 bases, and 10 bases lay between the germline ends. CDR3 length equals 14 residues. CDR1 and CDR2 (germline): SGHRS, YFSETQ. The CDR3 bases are TGCGCCAGCAGCTTGAGTTTAGGGCCAGATACGCAGTATTTT. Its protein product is CASSLSLGPDTQYF.

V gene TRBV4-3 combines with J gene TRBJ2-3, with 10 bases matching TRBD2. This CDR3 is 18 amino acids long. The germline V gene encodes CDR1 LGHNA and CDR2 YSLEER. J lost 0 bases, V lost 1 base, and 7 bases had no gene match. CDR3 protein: CASSQGGTSGVSTDTQYF. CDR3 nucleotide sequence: TGCGCCAGCAGCCAAGGTGGCACTAGCGGGGTTAGCACAGATACGCAGTATTTT.

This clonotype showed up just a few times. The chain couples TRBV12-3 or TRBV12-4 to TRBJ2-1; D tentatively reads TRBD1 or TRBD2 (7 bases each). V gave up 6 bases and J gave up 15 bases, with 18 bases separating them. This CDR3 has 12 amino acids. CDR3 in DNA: TGTGCCAGCAGCCAGGGGGGGGCTAGCGCGTTCTTC. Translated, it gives CASSQGGASAFF.

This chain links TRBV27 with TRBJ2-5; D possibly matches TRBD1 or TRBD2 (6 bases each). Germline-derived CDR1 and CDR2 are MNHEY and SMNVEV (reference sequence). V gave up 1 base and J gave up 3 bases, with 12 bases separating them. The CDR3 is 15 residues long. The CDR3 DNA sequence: TGTGCCAGCAGTTTATGGGGGGCGGCGGAAGAGACCCAGTACTTC. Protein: CASSLWGAAEETQYF.

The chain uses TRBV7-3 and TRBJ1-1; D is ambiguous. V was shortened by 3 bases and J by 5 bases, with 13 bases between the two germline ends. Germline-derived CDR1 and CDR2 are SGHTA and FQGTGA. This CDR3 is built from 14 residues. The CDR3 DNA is TGTGCCAGCAGCTTGCAGGAAGGTTATACTGAAGCTTTCTTT. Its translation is CASSLQEGYTEAFF.

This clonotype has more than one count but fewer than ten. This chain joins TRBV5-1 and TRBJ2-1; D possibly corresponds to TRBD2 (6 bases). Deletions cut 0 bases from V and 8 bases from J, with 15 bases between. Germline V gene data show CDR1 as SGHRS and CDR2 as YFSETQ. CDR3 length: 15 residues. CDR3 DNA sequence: TGCGCCAGCAGCTTGGCGCCGGGGGTGGGCGATGAGCAGTTCTTC. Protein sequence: CASSLAPGVGDEQFF.

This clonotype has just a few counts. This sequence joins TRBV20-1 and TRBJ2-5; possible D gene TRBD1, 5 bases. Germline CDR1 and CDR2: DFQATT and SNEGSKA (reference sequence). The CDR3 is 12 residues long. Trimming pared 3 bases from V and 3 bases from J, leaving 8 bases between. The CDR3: CSASSREETQYF. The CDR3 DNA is TGCAGTGCTAGTTCCAGGGAAGAGACCCAGTACTTC.

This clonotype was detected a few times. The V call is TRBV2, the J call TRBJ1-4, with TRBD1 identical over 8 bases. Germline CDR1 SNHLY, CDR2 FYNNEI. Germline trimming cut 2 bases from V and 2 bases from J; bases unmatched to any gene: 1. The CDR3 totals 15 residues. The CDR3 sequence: CASSERQGTNEKLFF. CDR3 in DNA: TGTGCCAGCAGTGAACGACAGGGGACTAATGAAAAACTGTTTTTT.

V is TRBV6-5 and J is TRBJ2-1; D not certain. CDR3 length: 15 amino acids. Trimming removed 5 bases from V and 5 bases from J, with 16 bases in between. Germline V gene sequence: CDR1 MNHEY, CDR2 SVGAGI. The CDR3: CASSAFTPFNNEQFF. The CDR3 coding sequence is TGTGCCAGCAGTGCCTTCACCCCTTTCAACAATGAGCAGTTCTTC.